This T cell receptor beta chain stems from a study of blood T cells in healthy people across ages. It was with a sample-barcoded 5' primer and a J-beta primer mix that a second PCR of roughly 7 to 12 cycles was run. TCRdb reanalysed the 5' RACE reads using MiXCR and keeps one entry per CDR3 protein. The sample contains roughly 800,000 distinct CDR3 sequences, 58% of which appear only once. This clonotype showed up just once. Sequenced material: blood. The clonotype was recovered from a man younger than 45 in good health.

CDR3 coding DNA: TGCAGTGCTGAGGACAGGATGTACGAGCAGTACTTC. Translating gives CSAEDRMYEQYF. The genes are TRBV20-1 and TRBJ2-5; 7 nucleotides agree with TRBD1. The J call may not be correct, given that the DNA end is closer to TRBJ2-7. Germline V lookup: CDR1 DFQATT, CDR2 SNEGSKA (reference sequence). The CDR3 covers 12 residues.